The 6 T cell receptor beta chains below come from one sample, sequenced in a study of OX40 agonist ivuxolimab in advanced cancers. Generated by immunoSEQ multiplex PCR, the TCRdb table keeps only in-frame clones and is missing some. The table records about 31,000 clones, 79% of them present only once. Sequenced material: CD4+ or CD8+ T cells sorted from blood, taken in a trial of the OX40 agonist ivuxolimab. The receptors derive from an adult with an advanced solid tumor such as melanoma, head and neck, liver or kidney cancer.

The CDR3 DNA reads as TGCGCCAGCAGCTTGGGAGCTCGAACTAGCACAGATACGCAGTATTTT. It is translated as CASSLGARTSTDTQYF. The chain has TRBV5-1 and TRBJ2-3, with unresolved D. V dropped 0 bases and J dropped 0 bases, with 11 bases sitting between them. This CDR3 has 16 amino acids. CDR1 and CDR2 from the germline V gene are SGHRS and YFSETQ.

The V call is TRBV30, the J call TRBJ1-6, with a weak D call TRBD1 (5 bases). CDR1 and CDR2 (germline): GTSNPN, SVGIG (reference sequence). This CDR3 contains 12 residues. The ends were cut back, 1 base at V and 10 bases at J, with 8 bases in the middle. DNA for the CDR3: TGTGCCTGGAGTGAGGGGTTCTCACCCCTCCACTTT. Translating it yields CAWSEGFSPLHF.

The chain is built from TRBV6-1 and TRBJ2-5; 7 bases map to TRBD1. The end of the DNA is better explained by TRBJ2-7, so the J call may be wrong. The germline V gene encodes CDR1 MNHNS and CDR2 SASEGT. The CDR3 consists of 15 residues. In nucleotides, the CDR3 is TGTGCCAGCAGTGACATAAGGACAGGTTCCTACGAGCAGTACTTC. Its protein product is CASSDIRTGSYEQYF.

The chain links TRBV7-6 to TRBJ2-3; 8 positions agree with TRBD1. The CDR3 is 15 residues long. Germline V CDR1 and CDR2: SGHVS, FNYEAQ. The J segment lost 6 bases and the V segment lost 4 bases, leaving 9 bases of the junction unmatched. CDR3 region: CASSYPGGLFDTQYF. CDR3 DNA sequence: TGTGCCAGCAGCTATCCAGGGGGCCTGTTCGATACGCAGTATTTT.

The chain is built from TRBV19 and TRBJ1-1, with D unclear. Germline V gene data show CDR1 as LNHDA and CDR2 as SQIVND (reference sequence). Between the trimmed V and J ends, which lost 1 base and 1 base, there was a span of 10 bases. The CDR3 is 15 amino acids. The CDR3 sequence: CASSIAPEKNTEAFF. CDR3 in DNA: TGTGCCAGTAGTATAGCCCCAGAGAAGAACACTGAAGCTTTCTTT. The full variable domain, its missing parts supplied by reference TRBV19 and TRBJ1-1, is DGGITQSPKYLFRKEGQNVTLSCEQNLNHDAMYWYRQDPGQGLRLIYYSQIVNDFQKGDIAEGYSVSREKKESFPLTVTSAQKNPTAFYLCASSIAPEKNTEAFFGQGTRLTVV.

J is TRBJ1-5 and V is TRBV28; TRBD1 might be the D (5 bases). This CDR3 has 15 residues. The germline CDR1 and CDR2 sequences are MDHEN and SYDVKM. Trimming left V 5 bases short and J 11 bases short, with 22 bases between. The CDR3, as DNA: TGTGCCAGCAGTCCCAGAGGGGTCCCCGGGGGGACCCAGCATTTT. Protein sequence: CASSPRGVPGGTQHF.